The sequence of this T cell receptor (beta chain) was determined in a study of early T cells in non-severe SARS-CoV-2 infection. This clonotype was seen repeatedly, ten times or more. Its matching antigen is unknown. Trimming pared 4 bases from V and 4 bases from J, leaving 8 bases between. The CDR3 sequence is 12 residues long. Germline values: CDR1 SGHNT, CDR2 YYREEE (reference sequence). Separate cDNA molecules each had unique molecular identifiers attached to them. MiXCR, run by TCRdb on the 5' RACE reads, gives a single entry per CDR3 protein. The sample has around 58,000 distinct CDR3 sequences; 4.9% are singletons. Study results and caveats: Anti-spike CD8 responses were favored in VDJdb matching, and private and CD4 specificities were missed.

The clonotype comes from an adult who was a healthcare worker with PCR-confirmed SARS-CoV-2 infection or an uninfected control (not recorded which). What was sequenced was whole blood. The V gene is TRBV5-4, the J gene TRBJ1-2; TRBD1 might be the D (6 bases). The CDR3: CASSTDSYGYTF. CDR3 DNA sequence: TGTGCCAGCAGCACGGACAGCTATGGCTACACCTTC.